This T cell receptor (beta chain) appears in the sequencing data of a study of cytomegalovirus exposure and HLA in healthy donors. Study overall: Prior work identified around 120 million unique TCR beta sequences in 150 million to 200 million T cells.

Healthy bone marrow donors formed the donor group. Both 60 Vbeta primers and 13 Jbeta primers went into the PCR. Sequenced by immunoSEQ multiplex PCR; TCRdb stores in-frame clones only, minus some. The sample lists fewer than 200,000 clones, about 80% occurring once. Study results and limitations: The listing of roughly 160 TCR beta chains classed them as cytomegalovirus-associated. According to an earlier analysis, most TCR beta V segments yielded productive rearrangements about 87% or about 30% of the time.

Worth noting for this clone: Its antigen is undetermined.

The receptor was isolated from a man aged 25 to 45 in good health and CMV-seronegative. The sequenced sample consisted of PBMCs.

The CDR3 loop is CASSLSDLSGWRNTDTQYF. DNA of the CDR3: TGTGCCAGCAGCTTAAGCGATCTGAGCGGGTGGAGAAACACAGATACGCAGTATTTT. The gene calls are TRBV7-2 and TRBJ2-3, with D tentatively TRBD2 (6 bases). The V and J ends lost 2 bases and 2 bases respectively, with 23 bases between them. CDR1 and CDR2 (germline): SGHTA, FQGNSA. The CDR3 totals 19 residues.